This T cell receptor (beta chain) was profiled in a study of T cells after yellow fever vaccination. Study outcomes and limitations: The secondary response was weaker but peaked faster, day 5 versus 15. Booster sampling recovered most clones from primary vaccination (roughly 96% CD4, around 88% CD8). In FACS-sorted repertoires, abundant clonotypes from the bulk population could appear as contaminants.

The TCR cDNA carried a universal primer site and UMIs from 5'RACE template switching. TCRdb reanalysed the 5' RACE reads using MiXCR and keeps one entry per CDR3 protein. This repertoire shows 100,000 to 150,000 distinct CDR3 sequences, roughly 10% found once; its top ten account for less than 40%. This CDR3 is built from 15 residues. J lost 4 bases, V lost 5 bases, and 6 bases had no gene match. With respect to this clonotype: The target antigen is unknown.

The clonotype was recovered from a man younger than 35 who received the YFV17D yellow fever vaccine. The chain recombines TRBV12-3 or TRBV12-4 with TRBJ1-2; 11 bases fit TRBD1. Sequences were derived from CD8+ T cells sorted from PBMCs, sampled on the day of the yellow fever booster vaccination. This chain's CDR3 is CASSRTGGAGYGYTF. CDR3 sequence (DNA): TGTGCCAGCAGTAGGACAGGGGGCGCCGGCTATGGCTACACCTTC.